The T cell receptor (beta chain) described here comes from a study of T cell changes during pregnancy in multiple sclerosis. On this clone itself: Within the sample, other DNA sequences also encode this same CDR3.

The length of the CDR3 is 13 residues. The J segment lost 4 bases and the V segment lost 2 bases, leaving 2 bases of the junction unmatched. Germline CDR1 and CDR2: SGHRS and YFSETQ. The assay was immunoSEQ multiplex PCR, and TCRdb's table has in-frame clones only and misses some. The sample records about 110,000 clones, less than 95% being singletons. The material was peripheral blood, obtained after pregnancy. This chain joins TRBV5-1 and TRBJ1-1, with 7 bases that match TRBD1. This TCR came from a female donor with multiple sclerosis, enrolled in a pregnancy study. CDR3 sequence (DNA): TGCGCCAGCAGCTTATCAGGGGGCACTGAAGCTTTCTTT. Its translation is CASSLSGGTEAFF.